The T cell receptor beta chain described here comes from a study of blood T cell repertoires in COVID-19. Libraries were prepared by immunoSEQ multiplex PCR; TCRdb keeps only in-frame clonotypes and omits some of them. Of some 310,000 clones in the sample, roughly 90% are singletons; the top ten hold 1%. This receptor was taken from a woman aged 40 to 50 with COVID-19, enrolled during active disease. Sequenced input: peripheral blood.

The CDR3 DNA reads TGTGCCATCAGTACGACCGTAGCGGATAGCTCCTACAATGAGCAGTTCTTC. Its protein product is CAISTTVADSSYNEQFF. This chain connects TRBV10-3 to TRBJ2-1; tentatively, D is TRBD2 (6 bases). The CDR3 is 17 residues long. Trimming took 5 bases from V and 0 from J, leaving 17 bases between them. The germline CDR1 and CDR2 sequences are ENHRY and SYGVKD.